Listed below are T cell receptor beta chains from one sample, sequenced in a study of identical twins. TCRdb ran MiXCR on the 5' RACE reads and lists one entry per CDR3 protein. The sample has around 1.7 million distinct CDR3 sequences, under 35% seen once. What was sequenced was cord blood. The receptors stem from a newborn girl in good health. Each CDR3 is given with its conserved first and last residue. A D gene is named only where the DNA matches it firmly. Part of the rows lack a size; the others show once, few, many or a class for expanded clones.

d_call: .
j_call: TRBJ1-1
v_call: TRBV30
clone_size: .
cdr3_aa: CAWSVQFNTEAFF
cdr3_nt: TGTGCCTGGAGTGTACAGTTTAACACTGAAGCTTTCTTT

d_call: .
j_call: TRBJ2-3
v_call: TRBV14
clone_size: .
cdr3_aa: CASSPGLTTATRYF
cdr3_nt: TGTGCCAGCAGCCCGGGACTTACCACGGCTACGCGGTATTTT

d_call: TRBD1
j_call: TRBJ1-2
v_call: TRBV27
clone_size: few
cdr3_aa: CASSPISGTGAYGYTF
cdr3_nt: TGTGCCAGCAGTCCGATTTCCGGGACAGGGGCTTATGGCTACACCTTC

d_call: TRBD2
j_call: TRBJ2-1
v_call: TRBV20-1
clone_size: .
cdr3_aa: CSASKVAGNYNEQFF
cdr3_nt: TGCAGTGCTAGCAAGGTAGCGGGCAACTACAATGAGCAGTTCTTC

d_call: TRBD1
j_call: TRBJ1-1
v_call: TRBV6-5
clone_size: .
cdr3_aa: CASSYGTAPNTEAFF
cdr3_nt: TGTGCCAGCAGTTACGGGACAGCCCCGAACACTGAAGCTTTCTTT

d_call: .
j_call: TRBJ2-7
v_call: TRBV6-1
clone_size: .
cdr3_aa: CASSELRSEQYF
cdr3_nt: TGTGCCAGCAGTGAATTACGCAGCGAGCAGTACTTC

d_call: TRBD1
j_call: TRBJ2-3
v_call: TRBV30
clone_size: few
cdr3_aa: CAWSLSLYRGDTQYF
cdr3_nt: TGTGCCTGGAGTCTAAGTCTCTACAGGGGAGATACGCAGTATTTT

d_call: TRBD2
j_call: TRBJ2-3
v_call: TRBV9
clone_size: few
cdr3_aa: CASSVSGESPDTQYF
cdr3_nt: TGTGCCAGCAGCGTTAGCGGGGAGTCCCCAGATACGCAGTATTTT

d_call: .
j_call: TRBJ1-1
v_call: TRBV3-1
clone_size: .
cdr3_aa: CASTNWGNTEAFF
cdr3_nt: TGTGCCAGCACCAATTGGGGGAACACTGAAGCTTTCTTT

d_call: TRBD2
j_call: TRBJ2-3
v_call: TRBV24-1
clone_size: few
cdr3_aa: CATSEPGGRAGDTQYF
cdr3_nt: TGTGCCACCAGTGAACCTGGCGGGAGGGCCGGAGATACGCAGTATTTT

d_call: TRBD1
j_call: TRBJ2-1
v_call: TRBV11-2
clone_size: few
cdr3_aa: CASSLDRGLDEQFF
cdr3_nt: TGTGCCAGCAGCTTAGACAGGGGGCTAGATGAGCAGTTCTTC

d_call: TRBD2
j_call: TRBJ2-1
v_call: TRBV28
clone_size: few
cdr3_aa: CASGTSGRFGEQFF
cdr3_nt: TGTGCCAGTGGGACTAGCGGGAGGTTTGGTGAGCAGTTCTTC

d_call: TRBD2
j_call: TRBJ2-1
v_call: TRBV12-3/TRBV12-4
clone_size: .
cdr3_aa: CASIGYQGLAGGLNWNNEQFF
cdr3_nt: TGTGCCAGCATAGGATACCAGGGACTAGCGGGGGGTCTCAACTGGAACAATGAGCAGTTCTTC

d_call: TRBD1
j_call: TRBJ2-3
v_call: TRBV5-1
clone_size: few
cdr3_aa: CASSATGGAADTQYF
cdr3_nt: TGCGCCAGCAGCGCAACAGGGGGCGCGGCAGATACGCAGTATTTT

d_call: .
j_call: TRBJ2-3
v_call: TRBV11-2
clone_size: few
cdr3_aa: CASSLVGSGSLPTDTQYF
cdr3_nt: TGTGCCAGCAGCTTAGTAGGTTCGGGCAGCCTCCCCACAGATACGCAGTATTTT

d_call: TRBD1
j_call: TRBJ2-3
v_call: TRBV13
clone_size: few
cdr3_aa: CASSLEGQGADTQYF
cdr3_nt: TGTGCCAGCAGCTTAGAGGGACAGGGGGCAGATACGCAGTATTTT

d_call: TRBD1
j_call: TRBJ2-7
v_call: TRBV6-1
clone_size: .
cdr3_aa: CASPNDRGKQYF
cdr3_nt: TGTGCCAGCCCCAACGACAGGGGTAAGCAGTACTTC

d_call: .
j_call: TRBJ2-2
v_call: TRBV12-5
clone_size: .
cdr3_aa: CASGSHPGELFF
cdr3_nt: TGTGCTAGTGGTTCTCATCCCGGGGAGCTGTTTTTT

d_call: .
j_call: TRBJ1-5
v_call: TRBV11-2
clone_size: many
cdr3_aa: CASSLGDYSNQPQHF
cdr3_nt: TGTGCCAGCAGCTTAGGAGACTATAGCAATCAGCCCCAGCATTTT

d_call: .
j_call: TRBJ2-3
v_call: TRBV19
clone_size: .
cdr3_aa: CASSIGQVFTDTQYF
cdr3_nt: TGTGCCAGTAGTATAGGACAGGTATTCACAGATACGCAGTATTTT

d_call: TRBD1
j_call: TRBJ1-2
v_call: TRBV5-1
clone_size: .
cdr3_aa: CASGADRVNYGYTF
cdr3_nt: TGCGCCAGCGGCGCGGACAGGGTAAACTATGGCTACACCTTC

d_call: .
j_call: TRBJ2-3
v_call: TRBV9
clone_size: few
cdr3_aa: CATQSGSTDTQYF
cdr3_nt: TGTGCCACCCAAAGCGGGAGCACAGATACGCAGTATTTT

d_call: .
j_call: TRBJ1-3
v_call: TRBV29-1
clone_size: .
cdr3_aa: CSVELTRAGNTIYF
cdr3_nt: TGCAGCGTCGAGTTAACCCGGGCTGGAAACACCATATATTTT

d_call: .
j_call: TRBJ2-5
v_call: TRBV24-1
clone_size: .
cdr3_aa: CATSEALSGETQYF
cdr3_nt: TGTGCCACCAGTGAGGCCTTATCGGGGGAGACCCAGTACTTC

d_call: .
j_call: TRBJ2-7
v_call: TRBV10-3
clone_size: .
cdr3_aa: CAISEGRGEQYF
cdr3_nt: TGTGCCATCAGTGAGGGCCGGGGCGAGCAGTACTTC

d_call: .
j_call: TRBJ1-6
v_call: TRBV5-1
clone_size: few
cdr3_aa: CASSLVGSSPLHF
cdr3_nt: TGCGCCAGCAGCTTGGTGGGCAGTTCACCCCTCCACTTT

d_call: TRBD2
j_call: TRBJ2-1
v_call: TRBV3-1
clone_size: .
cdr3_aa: CASSQDPSGSTAKNIQFF
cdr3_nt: TGTGCCAGCAGCCAAGACCCTAGCGGGAGTACGGCCAAAAACATTCAGTTCTTC

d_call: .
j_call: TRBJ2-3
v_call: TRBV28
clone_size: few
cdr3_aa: CASTLVVGPGTDTQYF
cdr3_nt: TGTGCCAGCACCCTAGTAGTGGGTCCAGGCACAGATACGCAGTATTTT

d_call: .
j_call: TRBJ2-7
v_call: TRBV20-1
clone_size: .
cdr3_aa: CSARDLSFSDPPYEQYF
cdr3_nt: TGCAGTGCTAGAGATCTCTCCTTCAGCGACCCACCCTACGAGCAGTACTTC

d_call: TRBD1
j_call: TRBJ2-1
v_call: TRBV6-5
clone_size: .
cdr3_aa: CASSYGLGQGYNEQFF
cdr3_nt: TGTGCCAGCAGTTACGGATTGGGACAGGGCTACAATGAGCAGTTCTTC

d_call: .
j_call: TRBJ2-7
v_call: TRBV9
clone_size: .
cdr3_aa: CASSVARQGYNEQYF
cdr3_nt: TGTGCCAGCAGCGTAGCTAGGCAGGGCTACAATGAGCAGTACTTC

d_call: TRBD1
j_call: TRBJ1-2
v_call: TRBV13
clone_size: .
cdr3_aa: CASSRTGGAIGYTF
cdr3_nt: TGTGCCAGCAGCCGGACAGGGGGAGCGATCGGCTACACCTTC

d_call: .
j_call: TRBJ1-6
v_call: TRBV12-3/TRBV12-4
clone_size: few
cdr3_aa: CASSPKIYTARDSPLHF
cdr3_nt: TGTGCCAGCAGTCCGAAGATATACACCGCCCGAGATTCACCCCTCCACTTT

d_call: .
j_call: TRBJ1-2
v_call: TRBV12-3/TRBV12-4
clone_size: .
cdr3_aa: CASSLLLRPGRNYGYTF
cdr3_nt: TGTGCCAGCAGTTTGCTCTTGCGGCCGGGCCGGAACTATGGCTACACCTTC

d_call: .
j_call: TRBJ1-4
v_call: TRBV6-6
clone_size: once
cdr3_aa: CASKMRGINEKLFF
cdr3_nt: TGTGCCAGCAAGATGCGGGGCATTAATGAAAAACTGTTTTTT

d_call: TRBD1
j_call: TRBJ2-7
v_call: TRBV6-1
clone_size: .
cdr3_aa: CASRITGGTYEQYF
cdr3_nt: TGTGCCAGCAGGATTACAGGGGGGACCTACGAGCAGTACTTC

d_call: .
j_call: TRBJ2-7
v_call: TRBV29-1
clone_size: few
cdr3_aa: CSVEDKDRNYEQYF
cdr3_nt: TGCAGCGTTGAAGATAAAGACAGGAACTACGAGCAGTACTTC

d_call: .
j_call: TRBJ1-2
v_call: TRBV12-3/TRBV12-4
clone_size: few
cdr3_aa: CASVKVGAYGYTF
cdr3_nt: TGTGCCAGCGTTAAAGTCGGGGCCTATGGCTACACCTTC

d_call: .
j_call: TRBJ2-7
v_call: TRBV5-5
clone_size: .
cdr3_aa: CASSPRTNIYNEQYF
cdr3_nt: TGTGCCAGCAGCCCCCGGACTAACATCTACAATGAGCAGTACTTC

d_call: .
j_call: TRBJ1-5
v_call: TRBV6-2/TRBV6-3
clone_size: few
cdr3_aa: CASSYSHLGYSNQPQHF
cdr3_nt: TGTGCCAGCAGTTACTCCCACTTGGGTTATAGCAATCAGCCCCAGCATTTT

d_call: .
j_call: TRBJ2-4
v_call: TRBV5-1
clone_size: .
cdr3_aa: CTSSLVAGLQNIQYF
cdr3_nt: TGCACCAGCAGCTTGGTGGCGGGTCTCCAAAACATTCAGTACTTC

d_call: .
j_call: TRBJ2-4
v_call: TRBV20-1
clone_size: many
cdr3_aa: CSAREGAAKNIQYF
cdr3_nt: TGCAGTGCTAGGGAGGGAGCAGCCAAAAACATTCAGTACTTC

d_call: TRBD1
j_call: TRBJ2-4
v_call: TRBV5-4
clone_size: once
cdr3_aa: CASSPTGQGAKNIQYF
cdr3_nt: TGTGCCAGCAGCCCAACGGGACAGGGGGCGAAAAACATTCAGTACTTC

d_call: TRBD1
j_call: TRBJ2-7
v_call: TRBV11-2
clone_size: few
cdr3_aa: CASSSAMDRAYEQYF
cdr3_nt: TGTGCCAGCAGCTCCGCAATGGACAGGGCTTACGAGCAGTACTTC

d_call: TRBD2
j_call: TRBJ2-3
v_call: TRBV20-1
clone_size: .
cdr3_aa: CSAASGGMNTQYF
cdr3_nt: TGCAGTGCCGCTAGCGGGGGTATGAATACGCAGTATTTT

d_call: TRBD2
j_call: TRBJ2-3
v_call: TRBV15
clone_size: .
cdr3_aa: CATSRLAGGSTDTQYF
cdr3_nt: TGTGCCACCAGCCGACTAGCGGGGGGGAGCACAGATACGCAGTATTTT

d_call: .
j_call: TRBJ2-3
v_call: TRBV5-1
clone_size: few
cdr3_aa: CASSLGVPRTDTQYF
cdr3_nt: TGCGCCAGCAGCTTGGGAGTCCCCCGCACAGATACGCAGTATTTT

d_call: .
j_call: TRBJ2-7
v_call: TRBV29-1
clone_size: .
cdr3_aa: CSGRTGPGYEQYF
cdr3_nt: TGCAGCGGCCGGACGGGGCCGGGGTACGAGCAGTACTTC

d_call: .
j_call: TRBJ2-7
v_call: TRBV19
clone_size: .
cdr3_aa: CASKVVPSSYEQYF
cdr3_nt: TGTGCCAGTAAAGTGGTTCCCTCCTCCTACGAGCAGTACTTC

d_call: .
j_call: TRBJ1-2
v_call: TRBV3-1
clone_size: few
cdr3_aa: CASSGQFNYGYTF
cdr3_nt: TGTGCCAGCAGCGGACAGTTTAACTATGGCTACACCTTC

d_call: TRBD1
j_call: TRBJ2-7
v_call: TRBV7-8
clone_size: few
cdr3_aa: CASSSKNRGTYVEQYF
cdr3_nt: TGTGCCAGCAGCTCCAAAAACAGGGGAACCTACGTCGAGCAGTACTTC

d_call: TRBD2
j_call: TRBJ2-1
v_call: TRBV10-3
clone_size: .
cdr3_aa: CAISGIAGGHYNEQFF
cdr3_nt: TGTGCCATCAGTGGAATAGCGGGAGGCCATTACAATGAGCAGTTCTTC

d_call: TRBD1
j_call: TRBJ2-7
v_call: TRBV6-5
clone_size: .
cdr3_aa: CASSYYSGQVSYEQYF
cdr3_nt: TGTGCCAGCAGTTATTATTCGGGACAGGTCTCCTACGAGCAGTACTTC

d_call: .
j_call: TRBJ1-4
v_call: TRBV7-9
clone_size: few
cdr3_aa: CAASDGPNNEKLFF
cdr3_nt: TGTGCCGCATCGGATGGTCCCAATAATGAAAAACTGTTTTTT

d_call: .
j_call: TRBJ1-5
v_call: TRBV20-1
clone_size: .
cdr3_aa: CSARPPGGVGNQPQHF
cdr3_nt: TGCAGTGCTAGACCCCCCGGGGGAGTGGGCAATCAGCCCCAGCATTTT

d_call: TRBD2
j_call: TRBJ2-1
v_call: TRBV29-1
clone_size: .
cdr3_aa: CSVGGTSGEQFF
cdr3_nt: TGCAGCGTTGGGGGGACTAGTGGTGAGCAGTTCTTC

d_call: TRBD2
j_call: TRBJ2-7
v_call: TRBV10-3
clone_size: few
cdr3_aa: CAISKRLAGVEEQYF
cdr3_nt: TGTGCCATCAGCAAACGACTAGCGGGGGTGGAAGAGCAGTACTTC

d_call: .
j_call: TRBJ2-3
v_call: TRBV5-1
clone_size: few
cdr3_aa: CASSLERLRVSDTQYF
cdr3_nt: TGCGCCAGCAGCTTGGAGAGACTAAGAGTTTCAGATACGCAGTATTTT

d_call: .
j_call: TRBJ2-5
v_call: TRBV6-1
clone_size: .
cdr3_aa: CASSDTGGGETQYF
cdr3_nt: TGTGCCAGCAGTGATACTGGGGGCGGAGAGACCCAGTACTTC